This T cell receptor (beta chain) was captured in a study of shared clonotypes between healthy human individuals. Profiling relied on immunoSEQ multiplex PCR, and the TCRdb table lists in-frame clones only, not all of them. The sample includes over a million clones, under 80% of them seen just once. Germline V gene lookup returns CDR1 GTSNPN and CDR2 SVGIG (reference sequence). Trimming took 3 bases from V and 8 from J; bases not matched to a gene: 5. The CDR3 consists of 14 residues. Adult Caucasians living in Nashville, Tennessee made up all of the donors. In regard to this clone: Its matching antigen is unknown.

Regarding the study as a whole: The authors expected sequencing depth to affect clonotype sharing among donors. It was the few donors that limited the genetic and exposure-history diversity represented. Clonotypes shared by all four sorted-subset donors had higher generation probabilities than non-shared clonotypes.

The chain is built from TRBV30 and TRBJ1-6, with 9 bases fitting TRBD1. The receptor was derived from a man between 18 and 29 years old in good health. Sequencing was performed on memory CD4+ T cells sorted from blood. The subset was: CD45RA-negative fraction. The DNA of the CDR3 is TGTGCCTGGAGACTGGGACAGGGTTATTCACCCCTCCACTTT. Encoded protein: CAWRLGQGYSPLHF.